The present entry profiles one TCR beta chain with its context. This clonotype was counted between two and nine times. The specificity of this receptor is unknown. No base quality values were provided; no much bigger clone lies one nucleotide off. The germline V and J ends show losses of 3 bases and 5 bases respectively, and no gene match explains 7 bases of the junction. The germline V gene encodes CDR1 MDHEN and CDR2 SYDVKM. The CDR3 numbers 16 residues from cysteine through phenylalanine. Only CDR3 DNA is held: 48 bases, read in frame from base 1. The sequencer was an Illumina HiSeq 1500. In TCRdb, the public reads were trimmed at Q25 with fastp and aligned with MiXCR, with productive beta chains retained. Every CDR3 protein is listed once, alongside the most common genes and DNA of its rows. The sample data list 400,000 or so distinct CDR3 sequences, and about a sixth of these were observed just once. The top ten constitute less than 9.5% of the sample.

The data were obtained in a study of T cell repertoires in cytomegalovirus infection (dated by TCRdb to the late 2010s). Broadly, across the study: Donor HLA type was relevant to the analysis, because carriage of CMV infection together with the matching HLA type was indicated by public TCR beta signatures. General conclusions and limits of the study: The ex vivo response was dominated by HLA-C-restricted CMV-specific TCR beta clonotypes, which also provided the single most frequent clonotype in two of eight donors. Carriers of CMV infection plus the relevant HLA type were discriminated by the cumulative frequency of public TCR beta family members in the study cohort and in an independent roughly 350-donor cohort.

Sequencing input: PBMCs. This sequence originates from a human donor in good health (CMV status not recorded). Some clones in this sample may be carry-over from other donors' samples. The rearrangement joined TRBV28 to TRBJ2-1; 10 bases in the middle match TRBD2. The CDR3 has the sequence CASSFTGTSAHNEQFF. The DNA sequence reads TGTGCCAGCAGTTTCACCGGGACTAGCGCACACAATGAGCAGTTCTTC.